The 7 T cell receptor beta chains below were found in one sample sequenced in a study of blood T cell repertoires in COVID-19. Libraries were prepared by immunoSEQ multiplex PCR; TCRdb keeps only in-frame clonotypes and omits some of them. The table records under 200,000 clones, roughly 84% of them present only once. Sequenced sample: PBMCs or T cells enriched from blood (not recorded which). Every receptor here comes from a woman aged 45 to 65 who had recovered from COVID-19.

This rearrangement joins TRBV7-2 to TRBJ1-1, with 7 bases that match TRBD1. V lost 4 bases and J lost 0; bases outside the gene matches: 2. This CDR3 contains 14 residues. Germline V lookup: CDR1 SGHTA, CDR2 FQGNSA. In DNA, the CDR3 is TGTGCCAGCAGCTCGGGACAGTTGAACACTGAAGCTTTCTTT. Protein: CASSSGQLNTEAFF.

The V gene is TRBV30, the J gene TRBJ2-1; 7 bases align to TRBD2. V gave up 0 bases and J gave up 5 bases; unmatched junction bases: 7. CDR3 length: 15 amino acids. Germline CDR1 is GTSNPN and CDR2 is SVGIG (reference sequence). The CDR3 sequence: CAWSVGAGLNNEQFF. As DNA, the CDR3 is TGTGCCTGGAGTGTAGGAGCGGGGCTCAACAATGAGCAGTTCTTC.

The chain joins TRBV2 to TRBJ1-1, with TRBD1 as a possible D gene (5 bases). Deletions cut 9 bases from V and 11 bases from J, with 22 bases between. Germline V gives CDR1 SNHLY, CDR2 FYNNEI. The CDR3 loop spans 13 amino acids. The CDR3 region has the DNA TGTGCCAGTCAGGGCAGTTCCGCCCTGAGGGCTTTCTTT. Translating gives CASQGSSALRAFF.

The chain has TRBV30 and TRBJ2-2; 8 bases agree with TRBD2. After removal of 2 bases from V and 4 bases from J, the junction contained 12 bases not matched to a gene. This CDR3 contains 17 residues. Germline V CDR1 and CDR2: GTSNPN, SVGIG (reference sequence). Here the CDR3 reads CAWSRAITSGSTGELFF. CDR3 bases: TGTGCCTGGAGTCGCGCAATAACTAGCGGTAGCACCGGGGAGCTGTTTTTT.

The V and J genes are TRBV21-1 and TRBJ1-2; the table names TRBD1, a call not compared with the DNA. TRBV21-1 has pseudogene status. The CDR3 has 20 amino acids. CDR3 nucleotide sequence: TGTGCCAGCACCCGGTGGGACAGGTTTATGAAGGGAAATATCAACTATGGCTACACCTTC. It is translated as CASTRWDRFMKGNINYGYTF.

V is TRBV5-1 and J is TRBJ1-6, with TRBD1 identical over 11 bases. J gave up 7 bases and V 4 bases, and 4 bases lay outside the gene matches. The CDR3 extends over 15 amino acids. The germline gives CDR1 SGHRS, CDR2 YFSETQ. The CDR3: CASSQRDRGNSPLHF. Written as DNA, the CDR3 is TGCGCCAGCAGCCAACGGGACAGGGGGAATTCACCCCTCCACTTT.

The chain carries TRBV30 and TRBJ1-3, with TRBD1 as a possible D gene (6 bases). This CDR3 has 16 residues. The germline gives CDR1 GTSNPN, CDR2 SVGIG (reference sequence). The V gene lost 0 bases and the J gene lost 1 base, with 13 bases spanning the gap. This CDR3 is CAWSVGGGPSGNTIYF. CDR3 coding DNA: TGTGCCTGGAGTGTAGGGGGGGGCCCGTCTGGAAACACCATATATTTT.